The entry that follows covers one TCR beta chain sequence. Using immunoSEQ multiplex PCR, the repertoire was profiled, and TCRdb retains in-frame clones only, with some absent. The sample lists roughly 5,500 clones, about 83% occurring once. Documented time point: neoterminal ileum biopsy at postoperative endoscopy, about 6 months after surgery. The data originate from a study of T cell repertoires in ileal Crohn's disease. Sequenced input: ileal tissue. This TCR came from an adult with Crohn's disease.

In DNA, the CDR3 is TGCGCCAGCAGCTTGGGCCTAGCAAGGACAGATACGCAGTATTTT. Its protein product is CASSLGLARTDTQYF. The rearrangement links TRBV5-1 to TRBJ2-3, with TRBD2 as a possible D gene (5 bases). The CDR3 covers 15 residues. Germline assignment: CDR1 SGHRS and CDR2 YFSETQ. Trimming shortened V by 0 bases and J by 3 bases, and 11 bases separated the two germline ends. Full variable domain (missing parts from reference TRBV5-1 and TRBJ2-3): KAGVTQTPRYLIKTRGQQVTLSCSPISGHRSVSWYQQTPGQGLQFLFEYFSETQRNKGNFPGRFSGRQFSNSRSEMNVSTLELGDSALYLCASSLGLARTDTQYFGPGTRLTVL.